This T cell receptor beta chain was retrieved from a study of blood T cell repertoires in COVID-19. As for the study in general: PBMCs, B-cell-depleted T cells, or T cells were the source of the cDNA or gDNA that made up the material.

The study assigned cohorts using participant-reported clinical history. V gave up 5 bases and J gave up 4 bases, with 17 bases separating them. The CDR3 consists of 15 residues. Germline lookup yields CDR1 KGHDR and CDR2 SFDVKD. Only in-frame clones appear in the TCRdb table, and some are missing; sequencing was by immunoSEQ multiplex PCR. The sample yields 250,000 to 400,000 clones, about nine tenths seen once. The chain uses TRBV24-1 and TRBJ2-7; maybe TRBD2 (5 bases). The sequencing sample was made of PBMCs or T cells enriched from blood (not recorded which). The TCR sequence derives from a man aged 60 to 75 who had recovered from COVID-19. The DNA for the CDR3 is TGTGCCACCAGTGCGAGACCCCTGGACTTTTACGAGCAGTACTTC. Protein: CATSARPLDFYEQYF.